This entry concerns a single T cell receptor beta chain. As yet, its antigen is unknown. Use of 60 Vbeta and 13 Jbeta primers characterized the PCR. The method was immunoSEQ multiplex PCR; TCRdb's version includes in-frame clones alone and lacks a portion of them. Of under 95,000 clones in the sample, 75% to 85% are singletons; the top ten hold 14% to 15%. The record originates from a study of cytomegalovirus exposure and HLA in healthy donors. Study results and limitations: The study dropped some indistinguishable V segments, TRBV6-2 and TRBV6-3 among them. Being productive about 87% or about 30% of the time was typical of most TCR beta V segments in an earlier analysis. Reportedly, cytomegalovirus status was diagnosed with high sensitivity and specificity. Some TCR beta chains (164 of them) were listed as cytomegalovirus-associated.

Germline V lookup: CDR1 SGHTA, CDR2 FQGNSA. V shed 5 bases and J 2 bases; nucleotides not matched to a gene: 10. This CDR3 region has 17 residues. Sequences were obtained from PBMCs. The clonotype comes from a woman in her forties in good health and CMV-seropositive. V usage is TRBV7-2 and J usage is TRBJ1-3; 9 bases are a match to TRBD1. For the CDR3, the DNA is TGTGCCAGCAGCCGAGTTAGCCGGACAGGGGCTGGAAACACCATATATTTT. It translates to CASSRVSRTGAGNTIYF. Combining the CDR3 with reference TRBV7-2 and TRBJ1-3 gives the whole variable domain GAGVSQSPSNKVTEKGKDVELRCDPISGHTALYWYRQSLGQGLEFLIYFQGNSAPDKSGLPSDRFSAERTGGSVSTLTIQRTQQEDSAVYLCASSRVSRTGAGNTIYFGEGSWLTVV.